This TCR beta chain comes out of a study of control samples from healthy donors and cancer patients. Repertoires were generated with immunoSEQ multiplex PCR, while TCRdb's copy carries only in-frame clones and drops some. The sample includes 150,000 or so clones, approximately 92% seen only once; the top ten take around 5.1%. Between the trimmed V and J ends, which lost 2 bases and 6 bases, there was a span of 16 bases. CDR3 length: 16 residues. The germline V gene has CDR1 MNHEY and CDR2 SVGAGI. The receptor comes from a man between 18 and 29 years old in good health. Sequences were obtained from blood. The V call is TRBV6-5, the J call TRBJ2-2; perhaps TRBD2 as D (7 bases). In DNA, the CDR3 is TGTGCCAGCAGTTACGGGTGGGGGGGCCTCCCCGGGGAGCTGTTTTTT. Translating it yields CASSYGWGGLPGELFF.